The present T cell receptor (beta chain) was sequenced within a study of HIV-infected patients and healthy controls. Alpha and beta constant-region primers primed reverse transcription of about 0.5 ug RNA. Each of the alpha and beta chains got its own library through chain-specific third strand synthesis with indices. TCRdb ran MiXCR on the 5' RACE reads and lists one entry per CDR3 protein. Of 18,000 or so distinct CDR3 sequences listed, 12% are singletons. This clonotype is medium-sized by share. V was trimmed by 3 bases and J by 2 bases, leaving 15 bases between them. Per germline, CDR1 LNHDA and CDR2 SQIVND (reference sequence). The CDR3 consists of 16 residues. The repertoire came from unfractionated whole blood and reflected all unsorted peripheral T cells.

The chain is built from TRBV19 and TRBJ2-3; D may be TRBD1 (6 bases). Sequences were obtained from blood. The clonotype was recovered from an adult in good health. The CDR3 loop is CASSISTGTFTDTQYF. The CDR3 DNA reads TGTGCCAGTAGTATCTCTACAGGGACCTTCACAGATACGCAGTATTTT.